This T cell receptor (beta chain) was identified in a study of T cell repertoires in cytomegalovirus infection. Germline V gene data show CDR1 as SEHNR and CDR2 as FQNEAQ (reference sequence). The V end was cut by 3 bases, the J end by 4 bases, with 13 bases between. The CDR3 has 15 residues. This clonotype was counted at least ten times. Its target is unknown. Study observations and caveats: Ex vivo, HLA-C-restricted CMV-specific TCR beta clonotypes prevailed over the rest of the response.

TCRdb itself ran the reads through MiXCR, one entry per CDR3 protein. The sample lists almost 550,000 distinct CDR3 sequences, about 17% seen once, with roughly a quarter in the top ten. This chain connects TRBV7-9 to TRBJ1-5, with TRBD1 as a possible D gene (6 bases). The TCR originated in a human donor in good health (CMV status not recorded). Some clones in this sample may be carry-over from other donors' samples. Material: CD8+ T cells from PBMCs. CDR3 nucleotides: TGTGCCAGCAGCTTTGACACAGGGATAAATCAGCCCCAGCATTTT. Its translation: CASSFDTGINQPQHF.